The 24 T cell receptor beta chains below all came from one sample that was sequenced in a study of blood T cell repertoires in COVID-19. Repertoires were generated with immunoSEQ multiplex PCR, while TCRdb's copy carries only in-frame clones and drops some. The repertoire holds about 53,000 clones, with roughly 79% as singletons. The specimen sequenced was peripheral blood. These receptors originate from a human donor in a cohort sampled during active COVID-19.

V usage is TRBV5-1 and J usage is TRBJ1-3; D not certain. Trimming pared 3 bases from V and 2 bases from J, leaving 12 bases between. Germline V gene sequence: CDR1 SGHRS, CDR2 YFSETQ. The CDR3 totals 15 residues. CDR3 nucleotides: TGCGCCAGCAGCTGGGCTCCTGACACTGGAAACACCATATATTTT. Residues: CASSWAPDTGNTIYF. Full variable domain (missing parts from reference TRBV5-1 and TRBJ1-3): KAGVTQTPRYLIKTRGQQVTLSCSPISGHRSVSWYQQTPGQGLQFLFEYFSETQRNKGNFPGRFSGRQFSNSRSEMNVSTLELGDSALYLCASSWAPDTGNTIYFGEGSWLTVV.

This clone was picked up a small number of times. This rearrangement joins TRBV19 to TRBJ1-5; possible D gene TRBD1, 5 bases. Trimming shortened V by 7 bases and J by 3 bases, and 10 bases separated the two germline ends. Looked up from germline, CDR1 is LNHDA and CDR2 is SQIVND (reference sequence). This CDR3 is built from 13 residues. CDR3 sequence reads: CASNRQYNQPQHF. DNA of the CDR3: TGTGCCAGTAACAGACAGTACAATCAGCCCCAGCATTTT.

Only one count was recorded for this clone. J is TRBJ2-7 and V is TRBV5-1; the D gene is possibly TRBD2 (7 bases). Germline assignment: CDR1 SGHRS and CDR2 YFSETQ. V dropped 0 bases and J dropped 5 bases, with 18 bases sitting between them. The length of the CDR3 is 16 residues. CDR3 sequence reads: CASSLAGGREFDEQYF. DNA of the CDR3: TGCGCCAGCAGCTTGGCCGGGGGGCGGGAGTTTGACGAGCAGTACTTC.

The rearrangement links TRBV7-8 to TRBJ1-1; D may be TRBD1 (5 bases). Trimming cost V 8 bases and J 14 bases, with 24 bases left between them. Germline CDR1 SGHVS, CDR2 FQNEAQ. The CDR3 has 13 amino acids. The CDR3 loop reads CASLNGGAAPAFF. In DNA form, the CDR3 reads TGTGCCAGCCTAAACGGTGGGGCAGCGCCCGCCTTCTTT.

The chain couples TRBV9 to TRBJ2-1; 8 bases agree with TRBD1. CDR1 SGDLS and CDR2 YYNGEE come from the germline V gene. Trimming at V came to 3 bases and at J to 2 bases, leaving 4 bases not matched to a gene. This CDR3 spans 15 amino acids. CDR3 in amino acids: CASSDGTGPYNEQFF. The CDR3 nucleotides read TGTGCCAGCAGCGACGGGACAGGCCCCTACAATGAGCAGTTCTTC.

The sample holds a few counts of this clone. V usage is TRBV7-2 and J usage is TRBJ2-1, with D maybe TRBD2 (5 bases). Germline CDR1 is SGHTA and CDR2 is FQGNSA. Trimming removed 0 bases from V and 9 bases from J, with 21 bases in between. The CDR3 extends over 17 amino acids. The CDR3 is CASSLAPTAASQVEQFF. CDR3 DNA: TGTGCCAGCAGCTTAGCGCCTACAGCGGCTTCCCAGGTTGAGCAGTTCTTC.

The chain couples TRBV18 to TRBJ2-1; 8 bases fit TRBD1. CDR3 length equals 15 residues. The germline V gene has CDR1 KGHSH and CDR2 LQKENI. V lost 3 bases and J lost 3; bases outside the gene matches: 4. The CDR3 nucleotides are TGTGCCAGCTCACCTCCGGACAGGGACTACAATGAGCAGTTCTTC. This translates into CASSPPDRDYNEQFF.

The CDR3 sequence is CASSVSGDSSYEQYF. As DNA, the CDR3 is TGTGCCAGCAGCGTTTCAGGCGACAGCTCCTACGAGCAGTACTTC. J is TRBJ2-7 and V is TRBV9; TRBD1 is a possible D gene (5 bases). The ends were cut back, 2 bases at V and 0 bases at J, with 12 bases in the middle. Germline V CDR1 and CDR2: SGDLS, YYNGEE. The CDR3 covers 15 residues.

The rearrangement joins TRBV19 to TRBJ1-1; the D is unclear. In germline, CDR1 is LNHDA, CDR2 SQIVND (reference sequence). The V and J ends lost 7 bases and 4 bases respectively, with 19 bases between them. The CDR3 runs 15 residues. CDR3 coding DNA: TGTGCCAGTACTGCTTACACACCCCATGGCACTGAAGCTTTCTTT. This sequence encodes CASTAYTPHGTEAFF.

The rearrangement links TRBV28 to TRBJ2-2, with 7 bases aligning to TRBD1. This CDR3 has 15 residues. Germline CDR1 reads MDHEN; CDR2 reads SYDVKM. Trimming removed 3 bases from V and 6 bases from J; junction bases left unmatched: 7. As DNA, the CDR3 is TGTGCCAGCAGTTTCGAACGCGACAGGGCCGGGGAGCTGTTTTTT. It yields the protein CASSFERDRAGELFF.

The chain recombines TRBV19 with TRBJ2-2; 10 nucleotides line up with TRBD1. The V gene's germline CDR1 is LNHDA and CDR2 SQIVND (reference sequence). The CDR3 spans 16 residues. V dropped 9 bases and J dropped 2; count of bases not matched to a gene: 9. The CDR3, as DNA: TGTGCCAGCAAGAGACAGGGGGCGCGTAACACCGGGGAGCTGTTTTTT. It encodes CASKRQGARNTGELFF. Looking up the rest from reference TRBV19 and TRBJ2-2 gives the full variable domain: DGGITQSPKYLFRKEGQNVTLSCEQNLNHDAMYWYRQDPGQGLRLIYYSQIVNDFQKGDIAEGYSVSREKKESFPLTVTSAQKNPTAFYLCASKRQGARNTGELFFGEGSRLTVL.

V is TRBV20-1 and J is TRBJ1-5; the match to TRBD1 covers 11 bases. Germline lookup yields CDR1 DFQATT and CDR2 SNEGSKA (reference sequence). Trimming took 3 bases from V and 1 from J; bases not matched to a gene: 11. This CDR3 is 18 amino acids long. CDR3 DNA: TGCAGTGCTAGTTTTGGCGGGACAGGGGGGGGAAGCAATCAGCCCCAGCATTTT. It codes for CSASFGGTGGGSNQPQHF.

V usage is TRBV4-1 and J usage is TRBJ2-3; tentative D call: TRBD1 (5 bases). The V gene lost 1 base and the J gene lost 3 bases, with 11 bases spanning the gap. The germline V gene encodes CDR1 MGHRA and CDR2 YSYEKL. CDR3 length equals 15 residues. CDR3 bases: TGCGCCAGCAGCCAAGGAAGGGGTAGAACAGATACGCAGTATTTT. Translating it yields CASSQGRGRTDTQYF.

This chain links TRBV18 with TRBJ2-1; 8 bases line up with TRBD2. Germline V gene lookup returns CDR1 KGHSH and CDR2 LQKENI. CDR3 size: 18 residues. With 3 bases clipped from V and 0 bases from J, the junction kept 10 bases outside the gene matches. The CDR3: CASSPISGVSSSYNEQFF. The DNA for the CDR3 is TGTGCCAGCTCACCGATTAGCGGGGTGTCGAGCTCCTACAATGAGCAGTTCTTC.

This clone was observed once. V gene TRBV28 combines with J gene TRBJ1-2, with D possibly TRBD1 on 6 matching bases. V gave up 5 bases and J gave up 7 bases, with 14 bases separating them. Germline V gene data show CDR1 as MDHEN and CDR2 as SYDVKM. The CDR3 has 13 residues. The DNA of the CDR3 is TGTGCCAGCAGTCTCACAGGGATCAGTGGCTACACCTTC. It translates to CASSLTGISGYTF.

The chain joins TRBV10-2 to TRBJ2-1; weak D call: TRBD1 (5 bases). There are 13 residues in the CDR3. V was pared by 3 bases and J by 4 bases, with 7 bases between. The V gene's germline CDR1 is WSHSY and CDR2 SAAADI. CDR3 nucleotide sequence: TGCGCCAGCAGTGATCAGGGTTACAATGAGCAGTTCTTC. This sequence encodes CASSDQGYNEQFF.

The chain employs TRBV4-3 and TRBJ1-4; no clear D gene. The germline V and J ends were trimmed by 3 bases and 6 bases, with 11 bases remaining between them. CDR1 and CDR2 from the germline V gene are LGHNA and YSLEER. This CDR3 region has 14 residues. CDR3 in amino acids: CASSQGDGDEKLFF. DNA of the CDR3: TGCGCCAGCAGCCAGGGCGACGGGGATGAAAAACTGTTTTTT.

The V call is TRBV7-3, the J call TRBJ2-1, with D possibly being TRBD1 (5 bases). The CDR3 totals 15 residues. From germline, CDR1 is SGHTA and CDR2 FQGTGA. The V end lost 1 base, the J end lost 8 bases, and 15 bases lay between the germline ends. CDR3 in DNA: TGTGCCAGCAGCTTAAGGGGCGCTCAACACGATGAGCAGTTCTTC. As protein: CASSLRGAQHDEQFF.

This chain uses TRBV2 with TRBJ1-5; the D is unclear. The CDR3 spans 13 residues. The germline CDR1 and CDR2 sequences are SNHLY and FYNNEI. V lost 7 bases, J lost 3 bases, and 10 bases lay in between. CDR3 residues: CASKNSDNQPQHF. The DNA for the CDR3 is TGTGCCAGCAAGAACAGTGACAATCAGCCCCAGCATTTT.

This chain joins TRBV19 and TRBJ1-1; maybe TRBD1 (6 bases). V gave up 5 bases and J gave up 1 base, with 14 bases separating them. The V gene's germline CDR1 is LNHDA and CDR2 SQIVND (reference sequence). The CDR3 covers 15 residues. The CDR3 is CASSAQGWANTEAFF. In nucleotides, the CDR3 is TGTGCCAGTAGTGCCCAGGGGTGGGCGAACACTGAAGCTTTCTTT.

The CDR3 DNA follows: TGTGCCAGCATCGACTCGGGGAAGGGAACTAATGAAAAACTGTTTTTT. Translated, it gives CASIDSGKGTNEKLFF. The chain has TRBV7-9 and TRBJ1-4; D is unclear. The CDR3 length is 16 residues. The V end was cut by 7 bases, the J end by 1 base, with 16 bases between. CDR1 SEHNR and CDR2 FQNEAQ come from the germline V gene (reference sequence).

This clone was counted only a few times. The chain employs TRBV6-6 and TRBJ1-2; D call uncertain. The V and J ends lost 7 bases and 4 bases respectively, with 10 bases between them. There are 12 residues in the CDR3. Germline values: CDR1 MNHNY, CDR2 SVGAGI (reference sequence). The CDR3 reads CASKFAGYGYTF. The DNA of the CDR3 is TGTGCCAGCAAATTCGCCGGCTATGGCTACACCTTC.

CDR3 region: CAWSPGLTSLNTEAFF. The CDR3, as DNA: TGTGCCTGGAGTCCAGGGCTAACATCCTTGAACACTGAAGCTTTCTTT. The chain has TRBV30 and TRBJ1-1, with D possibly being TRBD1 (5 bases). The CDR3 is 16 residues long. Between the trimmed V and J ends, which lost 2 bases and 0 bases, there was a span of 16 bases. Looked up from germline, CDR1 is GTSNPN and CDR2 is SVGIG (reference sequence).

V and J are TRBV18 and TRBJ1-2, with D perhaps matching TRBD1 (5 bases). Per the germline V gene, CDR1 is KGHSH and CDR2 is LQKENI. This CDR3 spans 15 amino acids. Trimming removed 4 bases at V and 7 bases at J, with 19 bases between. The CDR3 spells CASSQDRTSGIGYTF. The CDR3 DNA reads TGTGCCAGCTCACAAGATAGGACAAGTGGGATTGGCTACACCTTC.